Shown below are 8 T cell receptor beta chains from a single sample sequenced in a study of shared clonotypes between healthy human individuals. Repertoires were generated with immunoSEQ multiplex PCR, while TCRdb's copy carries only in-frame clones and drops some. The top ten clones hold under 0.15% of a sample with about 2 million clones, over 85% of them seen once. Source material: naive CD4+ T cells sorted from blood. Subset described: CD45RA+ positively selected. The receptors here all came from a man between 18 and 29 years old in good health.

The rearrangement links TRBV2 to TRBJ2-7; D unclear. Germline CDR1 and CDR2: SNHLY and FYNNEI. V was clipped by 5 bases and J by 1 base, with 15 bases between them. This CDR3 comprises 15 residues. The CDR3 here is CASSITHGPSYEQYF. The CDR3 nucleotides read TGTGCCAGCAGTATAACTCATGGGCCTTCCTACGAGCAGTACTTC.

About this clone: The identical CDR3 is also encoded by other nucleotide sequences in the sample. This chain links TRBV2 with TRBJ2-7, with D possibly being TRBD1 or TRBD2 (7 bases each). The CDR3 consists of 14 residues. From germline, CDR1 is SNHLY and CDR2 FYNNEI. V lost 3 bases and J 2 bases, leaving 11 bases between the germline ends. Here the CDR3 DNA reads TGTGCCAGCAGTGAGCAGGGGGGGCCCTACGAGCAGTACTTC. Translating gives CASSEQGGPYEQYF.

The chain has TRBV27 and TRBJ1-2, with 7 bases aligning to TRBD1. This CDR3 comprises 15 residues. Germline loops: CDR1 MNHEY, CDR2 SMNVEV (reference sequence). V shed 2 bases, J shed 2 bases, and the junction held 5 bases outside the gene matches. CDR3 amino acids: CASSLKVGGNYGYTF. CDR3 sequence (DNA): TGTGCCAGCAGTTTAAAAGTAGGGGGCAACTATGGCTACACCTTC.

The J gene is TRBJ1-6, the V gene TRBV4-1; D not resolved. From germline, CDR1 is MGHRA and CDR2 YSYEKL. With 0 bases removed from V and 8 bases from J, the gap between germline ends came to 5 bases. This CDR3 region has 13 residues. CDR3 protein: CASSQDQDSPLHF. In DNA, the CDR3 is TGCGCCAGCAGCCAAGATCAAGATTCACCCCTCCACTTT.

This rearrangement joins TRBV5-1 to TRBJ1-1; D remains unclear. This CDR3 has 15 residues. V was trimmed by 0 bases and J by 0 bases, leaving 9 bases between them. From germline, CDR1 is SGHRS and CDR2 YFSETQ. In nucleotides, the CDR3 is TGCGCCAGCAGCTTGGCAGGACGGATGAACACTGAAGCTTTCTTT. Its protein product is CASSLAGRMNTEAFF.

The gene calls are TRBV7-9 and TRBJ2-3, with D tentatively TRBD1 (6 bases). This CDR3 has 14 amino acids. Germline values: CDR1 SEHNR, CDR2 FQNEAQ (reference sequence). V was pared by 7 bases and J by 2 bases, with 13 bases between. CDR3 loop: CASTQQGPTDTQYF. In DNA form, the CDR3 reads TGTGCCAGCACGCAACAGGGCCCCACAGATACGCAGTATTTT.

The gene calls are TRBV23-1 and TRBJ2-7, with D unresolved. TRBV23-1 is an open reading frame whose function is uncertain. V shed 7 bases and J shed 4 bases, with 17 bases lying between them. The CDR3 has 14 amino acids. The CDR3 sequence: CASTRTPPGYEQYF. The CDR3, as DNA: TGCGCCAGCACTCGGACCCCTCCAGGATACGAGCAGTACTTC.

CDR3 loop: CASSYDGANSPLHF. DNA for the CDR3: TGTGCCAGCAGTTACGATGGGGCGAATTCACCCCTCCACTTT. The chain has TRBV6-5 and TRBJ1-6; TRBD1 is a possible D gene (5 bases). There are 14 residues in the CDR3. V was pared by 2 bases and J by 7 bases, with 9 bases between. The germline gives CDR1 MNHEY, CDR2 SVGAGI.